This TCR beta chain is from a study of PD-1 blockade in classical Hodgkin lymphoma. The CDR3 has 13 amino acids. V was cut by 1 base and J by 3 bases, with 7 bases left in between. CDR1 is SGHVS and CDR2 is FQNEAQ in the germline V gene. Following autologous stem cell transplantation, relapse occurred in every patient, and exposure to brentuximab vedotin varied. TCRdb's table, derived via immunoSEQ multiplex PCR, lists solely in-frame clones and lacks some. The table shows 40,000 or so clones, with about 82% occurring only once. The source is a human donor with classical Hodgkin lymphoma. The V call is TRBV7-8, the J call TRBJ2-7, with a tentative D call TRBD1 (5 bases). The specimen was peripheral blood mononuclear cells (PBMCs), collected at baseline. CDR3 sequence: CASSLGQYYEQYF. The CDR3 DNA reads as TGTGCCAGCAGCTTAGGACAGTACTACGAGCAGTACTTC.